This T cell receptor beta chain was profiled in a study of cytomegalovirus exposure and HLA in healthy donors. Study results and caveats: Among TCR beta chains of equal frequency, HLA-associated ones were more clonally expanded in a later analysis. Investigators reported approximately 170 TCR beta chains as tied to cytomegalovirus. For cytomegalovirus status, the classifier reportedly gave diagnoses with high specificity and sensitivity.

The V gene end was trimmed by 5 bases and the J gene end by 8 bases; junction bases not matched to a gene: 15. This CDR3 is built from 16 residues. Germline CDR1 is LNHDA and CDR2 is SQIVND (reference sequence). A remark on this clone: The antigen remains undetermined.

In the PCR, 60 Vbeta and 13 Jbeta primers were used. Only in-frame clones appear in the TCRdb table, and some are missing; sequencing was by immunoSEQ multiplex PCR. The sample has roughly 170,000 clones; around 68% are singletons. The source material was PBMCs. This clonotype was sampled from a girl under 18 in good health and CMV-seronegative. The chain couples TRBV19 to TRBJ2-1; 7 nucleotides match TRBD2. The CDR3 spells CASSWGTNPPWDEQFF. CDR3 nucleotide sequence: TGTGCCAGTAGTTGGGGGACTAACCCTCCTTGGGATGAGCAGTTCTTC. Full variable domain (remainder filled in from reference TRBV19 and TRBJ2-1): DGGITQSPKYLFRKEGQNVTLSCEQNLNHDAMYWYRQDPGQGLRLIYYSQIVNDFQKGDIAEGYSVSREKKESFPLTVTSAQKNPTAFYLCASSWGTNPPWDEQFFGPGTRLTVL.